This TCR beta chain is from a study of blood T cell repertoires in COVID-19. In the authors' workflow: The authors estimated nucleated cell counts from reference gene primer amplification. Libraries were prepared by immunoSEQ multiplex PCR; TCRdb keeps only in-frame clonotypes and omits some of them. V and J calls and clone size are as listed in that table; D and trimming were resolved from the DNA. The data contain 250,000 to 350,000 clones, 92% of them singletons. V lost 3 bases and J 8 bases, leaving 13 bases between the germline ends. The CDR3 spans 14 residues. From germline, CDR1 is SNHLY and CDR2 FYNNEI.

What was sequenced was PBMCs or T cells enriched from blood (not recorded which). The sequence came from a woman aged 30 to 39 who had recovered from COVID-19. J is TRBJ1-4 and V is TRBV2; a possible D gene is TRBD1 (5 bases). This CDR3 reads CASSDGRVREKLFF. CDR3 coding DNA: TGTGCCAGCAGTGATGGCAGGGTGAGGGAAAAACTGTTTTTT.